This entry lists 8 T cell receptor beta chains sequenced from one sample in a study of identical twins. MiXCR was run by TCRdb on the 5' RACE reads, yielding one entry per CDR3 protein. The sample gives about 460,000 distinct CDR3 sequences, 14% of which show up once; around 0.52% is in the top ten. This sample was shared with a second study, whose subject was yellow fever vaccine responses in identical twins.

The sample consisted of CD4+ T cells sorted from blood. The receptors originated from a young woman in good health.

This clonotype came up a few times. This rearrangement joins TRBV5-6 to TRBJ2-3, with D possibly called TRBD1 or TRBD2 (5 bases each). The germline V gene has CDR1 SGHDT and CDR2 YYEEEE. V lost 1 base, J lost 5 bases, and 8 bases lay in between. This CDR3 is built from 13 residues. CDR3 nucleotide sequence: TGTGCCAGCAGCTTGTGGGGGAGAGATACGCAGTATTTT. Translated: CASSLWGRDTQYF.

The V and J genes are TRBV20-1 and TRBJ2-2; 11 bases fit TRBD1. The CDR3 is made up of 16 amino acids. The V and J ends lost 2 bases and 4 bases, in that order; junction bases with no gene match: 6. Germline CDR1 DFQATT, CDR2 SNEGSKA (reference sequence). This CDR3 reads CSARPVGTGGTGELFF. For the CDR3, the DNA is TGCAGTGCTAGACCGGTGGGGACAGGGGGCACCGGGGAGCTGTTTTTT.

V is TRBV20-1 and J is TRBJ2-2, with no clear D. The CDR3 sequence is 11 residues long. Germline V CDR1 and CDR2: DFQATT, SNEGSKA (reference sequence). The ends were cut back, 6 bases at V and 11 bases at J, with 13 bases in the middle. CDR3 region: CSAGSPAELFF. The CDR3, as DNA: TGCAGTGCCGGGTCCCCGGCTGAGCTGTTTTTT.

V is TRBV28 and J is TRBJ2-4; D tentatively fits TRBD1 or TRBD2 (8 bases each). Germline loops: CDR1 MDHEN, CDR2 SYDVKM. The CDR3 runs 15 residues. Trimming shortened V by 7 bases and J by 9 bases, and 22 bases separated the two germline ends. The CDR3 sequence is CASMGVQGAGGIQYF. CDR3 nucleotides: TGTGCCAGCATGGGCGTTCAGGGGGCGGGGGGCATTCAGTACTTC.

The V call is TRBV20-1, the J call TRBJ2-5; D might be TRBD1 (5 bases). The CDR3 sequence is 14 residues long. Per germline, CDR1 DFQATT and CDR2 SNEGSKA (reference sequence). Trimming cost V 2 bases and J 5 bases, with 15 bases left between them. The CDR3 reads CSARKATGAETQYF. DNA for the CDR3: TGCAGTGCTAGAAAGGCTACAGGTGCGGAGACCCAGTACTTC.

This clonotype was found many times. CDR3 sequence: CASSLRAGIGTDTQYF. DNA of the CDR3: TGTGCCAGCAGCTTACGAGCGGGGATCGGCACAGATACGCAGTATTTT. The chain joins TRBV7-2 to TRBJ2-3; TRBD2 matches 7 bases. Per germline, CDR1 SGHTA and CDR2 FQGNSA. The CDR3 length is 16 residues. The trim removed 2 bases at V and 1 base at J, leaving 6 bases unmatched.

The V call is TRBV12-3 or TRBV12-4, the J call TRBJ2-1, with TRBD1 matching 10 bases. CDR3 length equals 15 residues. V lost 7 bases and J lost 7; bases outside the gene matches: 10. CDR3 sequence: CASTGGDRGTNEQFF. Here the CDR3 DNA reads TGTGCCAGCACGGGTGGGGACAGGGGAACGAATGAGCAGTTCTTC.

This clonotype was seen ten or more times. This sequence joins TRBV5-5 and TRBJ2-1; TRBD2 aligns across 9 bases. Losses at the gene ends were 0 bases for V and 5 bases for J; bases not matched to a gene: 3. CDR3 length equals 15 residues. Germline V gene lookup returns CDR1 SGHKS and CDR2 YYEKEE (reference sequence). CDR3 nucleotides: TGTGCCAGCAGCTTGGGCGGGACTAGCAACAATGAGCAGTTCTTC. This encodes CASSLGGTSNNEQFF.